One T cell receptor (beta chain) is described in this entry. J lost 0 bases, V lost 0 bases, and 2 bases had no gene match. The CDR3 sequence is 16 residues long. Germline V gene sequence: CDR1 LNHDA, CDR2 SQIVND (reference sequence). This record belongs to a study of blood T cell repertoires in COVID-19. Libraries were prepared by immunoSEQ multiplex PCR; TCRdb keeps only in-frame clonotypes and omits some of them. The sample carries about 230,000 clones, 70% to 90% recorded once. The specimen was peripheral blood. The chain couples TRBV19 to TRBJ2-1; 7 bases map to TRBD1. This clonotype was obtained from a man in his fifties or sixties with COVID-19, enrolled during active disease. The DNA of the CDR3 is TGTGCCAGTAGTATAGAACCAGGGGGCTCCTACAATGAGCAGTTCTTC. Its translation: CASSIEPGGSYNEQFF. The full variable domain, with the rest looked up from reference TRBV19 and TRBJ2-1, is DGGITQSPKYLFRKEGQNVTLSCEQNLNHDAMYWYRQDPGQGLRLIYYSQIVNDFQKGDIAEGYSVSREKKESFPLTVTSAQKNPTAFYLCASSIEPGGSYNEQFFGPGTRLTVL.